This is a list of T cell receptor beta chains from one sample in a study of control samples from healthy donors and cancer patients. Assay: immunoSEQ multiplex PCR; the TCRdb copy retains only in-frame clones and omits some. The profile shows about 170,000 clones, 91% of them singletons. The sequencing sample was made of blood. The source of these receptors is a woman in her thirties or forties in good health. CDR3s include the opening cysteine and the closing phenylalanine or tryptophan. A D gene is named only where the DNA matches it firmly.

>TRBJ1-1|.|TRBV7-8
TGTGCCAGCAGCCCCCGGGGGGGCGCAGCTGAAGCTTTCTTT
CASSPRGGAAEAFF
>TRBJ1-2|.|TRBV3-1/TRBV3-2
TGTGCCAGCAGCCAAGATGGGGTCTATGGCTACACCTTC
CASSQDGVYGYTF
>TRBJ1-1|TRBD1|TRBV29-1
TGCAGCGTACAACGACAGGGGGCGAACACTGAAGCTTTCTTT
CSVQRQGANTEAFF
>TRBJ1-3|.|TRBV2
TGTGCCAGCAGTGTACTGGGGAACTCTGGAAACACCATATATTTT
CASSVLGNSGNTIYF
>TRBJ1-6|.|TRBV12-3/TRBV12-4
TGTGCCAGCAGTCCAGGGGTGGCCCTCCACTTT
CASSPGVALHF
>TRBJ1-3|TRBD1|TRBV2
TGTGCCAGCAGTGAAGCATACCGGGACAGTGGAAACACCATATATTTT
CASSEAYRDSGNTIYF
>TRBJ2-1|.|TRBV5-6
TGTGCCAGCAGCTTTGGGGATAATGAGCAGTTCTTC
CASSFGDNEQFF
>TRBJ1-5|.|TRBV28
TGTGCCACCTGGAGGGGGTTCAATCAGCCCCAGCATTTT
CATWRGFNQPQHF
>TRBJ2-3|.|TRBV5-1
TGCGCCAGCAGCAGCCGGGCCCCAGATACGCAGTATTTT
CASSSRAPDTQYF
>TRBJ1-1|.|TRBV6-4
TGTGCCAGCAAGCGGGAGTTAAACACTGAAGCTTTCTTT
CASKRELNTEAFF
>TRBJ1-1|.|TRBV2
TGTGCCACCGGATTCGGGAGGACTGAAGCTTTCTTT
CATGFGRTEAFF
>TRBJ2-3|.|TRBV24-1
TGTGCCACCAGTGATCCACGGACCGAAGAGGATACGCAGTATTTT
CATSDPRTEEDTQYF
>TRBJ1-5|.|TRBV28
TGTGCCAGCAGCCCTGGGGGGCGGGATCAGCCCCAGCATTTT
CASSPGGRDQPQHF
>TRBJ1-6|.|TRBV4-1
TGCGCCAGCAGCCTCGACCCGGGGGTCCCTAATTCACCCCTCCACTTT
CASSLDPGVPNSPLHF
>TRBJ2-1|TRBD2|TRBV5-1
TGCGCCAGCAGCTTGGACCCTGGTGGCGGGGGGGCCGATGAGCAGTTCTTC
CASSLDPGGGGADEQFF
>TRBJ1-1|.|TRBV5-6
TGTGCCAGCTCACAACCACCGGGGCGCGGAGCTTTCTTT
CASSQPPGRGAFF
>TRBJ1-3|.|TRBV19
TGTGCCAGTAGGGCAGTCTCTGGAAACACCATATATTTT
CASRAVSGNTIYF
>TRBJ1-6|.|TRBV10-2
TGCGCCAGCTCCGGGACGTCTAATTCACCCCTCCACTTT
CASSGTSNSPLHF
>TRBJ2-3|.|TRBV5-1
TGCGCCAGCAGCTTGGCAGAGGGGCTAGCCGGAGATACGCAGTATTTT
CASSLAEGLAGDTQYF
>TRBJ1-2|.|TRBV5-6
TGTGCCAGCAGCTTGGTTGGGAGAGCTAACTATGGCTACACCTTC
CASSLVGRANYGYTF
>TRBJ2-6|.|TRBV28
TGTGCCAGCAGTCCTAATCGCCCGTCCTCTGGGGCCAACGTCCTGACTTTC
CASSPNRPSSGANVLTF
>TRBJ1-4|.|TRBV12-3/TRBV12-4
TGTGCCAGCAGGGGACAATCTAATGAAAAACTGTTTTTT
CASRGQSNEKLFF
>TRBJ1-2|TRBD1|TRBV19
TGTGCCAGTAGTTCCCAGGGGGGGGCCTATGGCTACACCTTC
CASSSQGGAYGYTF
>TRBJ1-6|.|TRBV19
TGTGCCAGTAGTCCCTGGCCAGGGGATAGCTCCTATAATTCACCCCTCCACTTT
CASSPWPGDSSYNSPLHF
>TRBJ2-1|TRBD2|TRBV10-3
TGTGCCATAAAAGCGGGGGGGAGCTACAATGAGCAGTTCTTC
CAIKAGGSYNEQFF
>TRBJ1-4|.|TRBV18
TGTGCCAGCTCACCTCGAGGGATTACCAATGAAAAACTGTTTTTT
CASSPRGITNEKLFF